The entry that follows covers one TCR beta chain sequence. This clonotype was counted many times. Its antigen is still unknown. One base away there is no much larger clone; base qualities are not given. CDR1 and CDR2 are read off the germline V gene (reference sequence) as PRHDT and FYEKMQ. The cysteine opens and the phenylalanine closes a CDR3 of 16 amino acids. The CDR3 DNA has 48 bases and is translated from base 1. Deletion took 5 bases off V and 2 bases off J, with a span of 19 bases between the germline ends. The TCR beta CDR3 regions were amplified from RNA transcripts. The first round of RT-PCR for the TCR CDR3 was performed with the HTBI primer set and the Qiagen OneStep RT-PCR kit. Libraries were constructed in a second round of multiplex PCR, after which size selection and purification were performed. Sequencing of the libraries was done on an Illumina HiSeq2000 using paired-end 100 bp reads. The authors' analysis ran thus. SOAPnuke was used to process the raw data, throwing out any read that contained adapters or uncalled bases, had a mean Phred below 15, or lacked an exact constant-primer or identifier match. COPE v1.2.5 was used to merge the high-quality paired reads, and each unique nucleotide sequence was defined as a clonotype. MiTCR v1.1 was used to align the clonotypes against IMGT TRBV, TRBD and TRBJ reference segments. The analysis included only V-J combinations with a frequency above 0.0001, which together covered around 99% of the repertoires. A TCS score was defined as the ratio between F50 (clonal expansion) and ExV (chaos), using BLOSUM62-based TCRdist between CDR3 peptides within each V-J. Welch's t-statistics and random forest reduced roughly 530 V-J features to roughly 13, which were used in a naive Bayes classifier (R e1071). TCRdb's own reprocessing of the public reads used fastp at Q25 and MiXCR and kept productive beta chains. Merged by CDR3 protein, the rows form single entries marked with the most common genes and DNA. The V and J calls and clone size are TCRdb's, not the authors'. The sample table lists fewer than 600,000 distinct CDR3 sequences, 14% of them with a count of one. Roughly 13% of the sample is in the top ten clones.

A patient counted as having stable Graves' hyperthyroidism if no progression to ophthalmopathy occurred over 18 months of follow-up. The hyperthyroidism patients were between 18 and 65 years old and newly diagnosed, with a disease duration of less than 2 months. Exclusion was applied to patients with uncontrolled infections, other autoimmune diseases, pregnancy or lactation. Clinical symptoms, serum thyroxine and TRAb, thyroid ultrasound, and orbital computed tomography formed the basis for the diagnoses. Ficoll-Paque density gradient centrifugation was used to isolate PBMCs from about 9 ml of fresh peripheral blood. Total RNA was extracted with Trizol reagent, and quality was checked on an Agilent 2100 Bioanalyzer. The sample comes from a study of T cells in Graves' hyperthyroidism and ophthalmopathy (dated by TCRdb to about 2019). About the investigation overall: Peripheral blood samples were taken at initial diagnosis, before any treatment was given. The paper reports TCR Vbeta CDR3 sequencing of about 140 peripheral blood samples: over 40 ophthalmopathy, approximately 74 hyperthyroidism and around 17 progressor patients. The study also compared thyroid tissue and blood T-cell repertoires from about 6 Graves' hyperthyroidism patients. After blood sampling, hyperthyroidism patients were treated with methimazole at a starting dose of 30 mg daily, and ophthalmopathy patients were treated with high-dose intravenous methylprednisolone. Prospective prediction of ophthalmopathy was tested in an independent validation cohort of 18 to 20 hyperthyroidism patients and 17 patients who later progressed to ophthalmopathy. The 100 discovery patients were randomly split 7:3 into training and test sets. TCR V-J signatures able to tell the groups apart were searched for in a discovery cohort of 90 to 100 patients, of whom roughly 42 had Graves' ophthalmopathy and under 65 had stable Graves' hyperthyroidism. The full study reports these points: Sample size was not statistically predetermined, and investigators were not blinded to group allocation. In validation, the model predicted progression to ophthalmopathy with just under 71% sensitivity and over 72% specificity, a median of around 6.6 months before onset. Most expanded thyroid clonotypes (frequency above 0.001) were also detected in blood, a finding suggesting that blood repertoires may reflect thyroid immune responses. Ophthalmopathy was separated from stable hyperthyroidism by a 13 V-J signature model, with around 90% sensitivity and about 81% specificity obtained in cross-validation and 80%/75% obtained in testing.

This receptor was obtained from a woman aged 40-49 years with Graves' hyperthyroidism. Recombination joined TRBV13 with TRBJ2-7; 6 matching bases give a weak D call of TRBD2. The sample taken for sequencing was blood. The bases read TGTGCCAGCAGCCCCAACCCGGGGGAGATTCCCTACGAGCAGTACTTC. Translated, this gives CASSPNPGEIPYEQYF.